The next 26 T cell receptor beta chains were all read from a single sample in a study of HIV-infected patients and healthy controls. Alpha and beta constant-region primers primed reverse transcription of 400 to 650 ng RNA. Alpha and beta chain libraries were made separately by chain-specific third strand synthesis with multiplexing indices. Via MiXCR, TCRdb re-called the 5' RACE reads, giving one row per CDR3 protein. The sample includes about 5,700 distinct CDR3 sequences, about 10% of them seen just once. Antiretroviral therapy had run roughly three months, about 14 weeks, before follow-up blood collection. All unsorted peripheral T cells were captured because whole blood was used without fractionation. Sample: blood, taken during antiretroviral therapy. Receptors were obtained from an adult with HIV infection.

The sample holds many counts of this clonotype. The chain uses TRBV7-8 and TRBJ1-2; the D gene is possibly TRBD1 (5 bases). Germline CDR1 reads SGHVS; CDR2 reads FQNEAQ. The CDR3 loop spans 14 amino acids. V lost 0 bases, J lost 5 bases, and 10 bases lay in between. CDR3 sequence reads: CASSLAGDRYGYTF. CDR3 bases: TGTGCCAGCAGCTTAGCAGGGGACCGGTATGGCTACACCTTC.

The gene calls are TRBV6-5 and TRBJ2-6; tentative D call: TRBD2 (5 bases). The CDR3 consists of 20 residues. Germline CDR1 reads MNHEY; CDR2 reads SVGAGI. Trimming took 0 bases from V and 3 from J, leaving 21 bases between them. CDR3: CASSYSMPSTGNIGANVLTF. In DNA, the CDR3 is TGTGCCAGCAGTTACTCGATGCCTTCGACGGGAAATATTGGGGCCAACGTCCTGACTTTC.

This clonotype rates as medium-sized. The gene calls are TRBV5-4 and TRBJ2-3; unclear D gene. The V and J ends lost 0 bases and 4 bases respectively, with 6 bases between them. Per germline, CDR1 SGHNT and CDR2 YYREEE (reference sequence). This CDR3 spans 13 amino acids. CDR3 DNA: TGTGCCAGCAGCTTGGCCACGGCAGATACGCAGTATTTT. Translated: CASSLATADTQYF.

This clonotype was counted ten times or more. V and J are TRBV6-2 or TRBV6-3 and TRBJ1-5; possible D gene TRBD1, 5 bases. The CDR3 is 12 amino acids. Trimming cost V 10 bases and J 4 bases, with 11 bases left between them. Germline lookup yields CDR1 MNHEY and CDR2 SVGEGT. CDR3 residues: CATTGGNQPQHF. Written as DNA, the CDR3 is TGTGCCACCACGGGGGGTAATCAGCCCCAGCATTTT.

In this sample, this clonotype turned up many times. J is TRBJ1-4 and V is TRBV20-1; D is ambiguous. Germline values: CDR1 DFQATT, CDR2 SNEGSKA (reference sequence). Trimming left V 0 bases short and J 5 bases short, with 10 bases between. The CDR3 covers 14 residues. The CDR3 sequence is CSARDPRRNEKLFF. The CDR3 nucleotides read TGCAGTGCTAGAGATCCCAGAAGAAATGAAAAACTGTTTTTT.

In this sample, this clonotype is medium-sized (0.01 to 0.1%). The chain uses TRBV11-2 and TRBJ2-1, with no clear D. V lost 4 bases, J lost 4 bases, and 5 bases lay in between. Germline CDR1 is SGHAT and CDR2 is FQNNGV. CDR3 size: 12 residues. The CDR3 nucleotides read TGTGCCAGCAGCTCCGGGTACAATGAGCAGTTCTTC. Its translation is CASSSGYNEQFF.

This clonotype is labeled as medium-sized. The chain uses TRBV27 and TRBJ2-1; 7 bases map to TRBD1. This CDR3 is 11 amino acids long. Losses at the gene ends were 7 bases for V and 14 bases for J; bases not matched to a gene: 8. In germline, CDR1 is MNHEY, CDR2 SMNVEV (reference sequence). CDR3 region: CASISQGVEFF. The CDR3 DNA is TGTGCCAGCATCTCTCAGGGGGTGGAGTTCTTC.

This clonotype is classed as medium-sized (0.01 to 0.1%). V usage is TRBV29-1 and J usage is TRBJ1-1, with TRBD1 matching over 7 bases. Per germline, CDR1 SQVTM and CDR2 ANQGSEA. The CDR3 length is 20 residues. With V trimmed by 4 bases and J by 0 bases, 23 bases remained unmatched. CDR3 protein: CSVARRSGTARVTMNTEAFF. Here the CDR3 DNA reads TGCAGCGTTGCCCGGCGGTCCGGGACAGCCCGAGTTACCATGAACACTGAAGCTTTCTTT.

The genes are TRBV28 and TRBJ2-1, with D perhaps matching TRBD2 (5 bases). Germline CDR1 reads MDHEN; CDR2 reads SYDVKM. The ends were cut back, 3 bases at V and 6 bases at J, with 21 bases in the middle. CDR3 size: 17 residues. CDR3 loop: CASSFGSPGSLSNEQFF. The CDR3 DNA reads TGTGCCAGCAGTTTTGGGAGTCCGGGCTCCTTAAGCAATGAGCAGTTCTTC. The full variable domain, completed using reference TRBV28 and TRBJ2-1, is DVKVTQSSRYLVKRTGEKVFLECVQDMDHENMFWYRQDPGLGLRLIYFSYDVKMKEKGDIPEGYSVSREKKERFSLILESASTNQTSMYLCASSFGSPGSLSNEQFFGPGTRLTVL.

This clonotype is labeled as medium-sized. The rearrangement joins TRBV5-5 to TRBJ2-7; TRBD1 might be the D (8 bases). The V gene lost 4 bases and the J gene lost 3 bases, with 17 bases spanning the gap. Germline CDR1 reads SGHKS; CDR2 reads YYEKEE (reference sequence). The length of the CDR3 is 15 residues. The CDR3 here is CASSANRGGNYEQYF. The DNA of the CDR3 is TGTGCCAGCAGCGCAAACAGGGGGGGGAACTACGAGCAGTACTTC.

This clonotype was observed a few times. This chain links TRBV19 with TRBJ2-2; TRBD1 matches 10 bases. The J segment lost 0 bases and the V segment lost 7 bases, leaving 5 bases of the junction unmatched. Germline CDR1 LNHDA, CDR2 SQIVND (reference sequence). This CDR3 comprises 16 residues. The CDR3 protein is CASKTGTGANTGELFF. The CDR3 DNA is TGTGCCAGTAAAACCGGGACAGGGGCGAACACCGGGGAGCTGTTTTTT.

By share, this clonotype ranks as medium-sized. This chain joins TRBV29-1 and TRBJ1-5; TRBD1 matches at 8 bases. This CDR3 has 13 residues. V dropped 6 bases and J dropped 2; count of bases not matched to a gene: 3. The germline gives CDR1 SQVTM, CDR2 ANQGSEA. CDR3 bases: TGCAGCGTCGCGGACAGGGGCAATCAGCCCCAGCATTTT. Its protein is CSVADRGNQPQHF.

The J gene is TRBJ2-3, the V gene TRBV7-2; 8 bases are shared with TRBD2. V lost 6 bases and J lost 2; bases outside the gene matches: 7. Looked up from germline, CDR1 is SGHTA and CDR2 is FQGNSA. This CDR3 spans 15 amino acids. The CDR3 spells CASRSTSGHTDTQYF. CDR3 DNA sequence: TGTGCCAGCAGGTCCACTAGCGGCCACACAGATACGCAGTATTTT.

In its sample, this clonotype was seen a few times. The rearrangement joins TRBV19 to TRBJ1-2; D unresolved. Deletions cut 3 bases from V and 6 bases from J, with 11 bases between. CDR3 length: 13 residues. The germline CDR1 and CDR2 sequences are LNHDA and SQIVND (reference sequence). CDR3 DNA: TGTGCCAGTAGTATCGGGGAGTGGGATGGCTACACCTTC. The encoded protein is CASSIGEWDGYTF.

This clonotype is termed medium-sized. V and J are TRBV3-1 and TRBJ2-3; D is undetermined. Germline lookup yields CDR1 LGHDT and CDR2 YNNKEL (reference sequence). The CDR3 sequence is 15 residues long. Trimming left V 4 bases short and J 4 bases short, with 15 bases between. CDR3 in amino acids: CASSLRQVGPDTQYF. In DNA, the CDR3 is TGTGCCAGCAGCCTGCGCCAGGTCGGGCCAGATACGCAGTATTTT.

This clonotype was seen at least ten times. In DNA form, the CDR3 reads TGCAGCGTGACTCGACTAGTAACAGATACGCAGTATTTT. As protein: CSVTRLVTDTQYF. The chain recombines TRBV29-1 with TRBJ2-3; D possibly corresponds to TRBD2 (6 bases). There are 13 residues in the CDR3. Germline CDR1 is SQVTM and CDR2 is ANQGSEA. Trimming pared 6 bases from V and 3 bases from J, leaving 13 bases between.

The sample holds many counts of this clonotype. The chain has TRBV20-1 and TRBJ2-7; D may be TRBD1 or TRBD2 (5 bases each). V was trimmed by 4 bases and J by 0 bases, leaving 13 bases between them. The CDR3 has 14 amino acids. CDR1 is DFQATT, CDR2 SNEGSKA, per germline (reference sequence). The CDR3, as DNA: TGCAGTGCTAACCGGGACGGCGACTCCTACGAGCAGTACTTC. Protein product: CSANRDGDSYEQYF.

Judged by abundance, this clonotype is medium-sized. The chain is built from TRBV29-1 and TRBJ2-1; 8 bases fit TRBD1. CDR1 and CDR2 from the germline V gene are SQVTM and ANQGSEA. The CDR3 loop spans 14 amino acids. Trimming cost V 8 bases and J 8 bases; bases outside gene matches: 14. The DNA of the CDR3 is TGCAGCCTCTCCCGGGACAGGAGTCCCCATGAGCAGTTCTTC. It translates to CSLSRDRSPHEQFF.

This clonotype was found many times. The genes are TRBV18 and TRBJ2-3; D is unresolved. The CDR3 contains 14 residues. V was pared by 3 bases and J by 4 bases, with 11 bases between. The germline V gene has CDR1 KGHSH and CDR2 LQKENI. The CDR3 here is CASSPPLLADTQYF. In DNA, the CDR3 is TGTGCCAGCTCACCCCCCCTTCTAGCAGATACGCAGTATTTT.

This clonotype has at least ten counts. The CDR3 loop reads CASSQGQGYRNTEAFF. Here the CDR3 DNA reads TGCGCCAGCAGCCAGGGACAGGGGTATCGAAACACTGAAGCTTTCTTT. The V and J genes are TRBV5-1 and TRBJ1-1; 10 bases are a match to TRBD1. Trimming removed 4 bases from V and 2 bases from J; junction bases left unmatched: 8. CDR1 and CDR2 from the germline V gene are SGHRS and YFSETQ. The length of the CDR3 is 16 residues.

By sample fraction, this clonotype is medium-sized. The V and J genes are TRBV20-1 and TRBJ2-7; D unclear. The CDR3 runs to 14 residues. The germline V gene has CDR1 DFQATT and CDR2 SNEGSKA (reference sequence). Trimming took off 4 bases at V and 1 base at J, with 14 bases between the two ends. CDR3 protein: CSAIPGDLSYEQYF. CDR3 nucleotide sequence: TGCAGTGCTATTCCGGGCGATTTATCCTACGAGCAGTACTTC.

This clonotype has at least ten counts. The genes are TRBV7-2 and TRBJ2-7, with 8 bases that match TRBD2. V trimming: 4 bases; J trimming: 0 bases; junction bases outside the gene matches: 5. The CDR3 runs to 15 residues. CDR1 is SGHTA, CDR2 FQGNSA, per germline. The CDR3 protein is CASSSRGTSSYEQYF. The DNA of the CDR3 is TGTGCCAGCAGCTCCAGAGGGACTAGCTCCTACGAGCAGTACTTC. Together with reference TRBV7-2 and TRBJ2-7, the CDR3 gives the full variable domain: GAGVSQSPSNKVTEKGKDVELRCDPISGHTALYWYRQSLGQGLEFLIYFQGNSAPDKSGLPSDRFSAERTGGSVSTLTIQRTQQEDSAVYLCASSSRGTSSYEQYFGPGTRLTVT.

This clonotype was detected ten times or more. The V call is TRBV5-1, the J call TRBJ2-4, with TRBD2 matching 8 bases. This CDR3 comprises 16 residues. The germline V gene encodes CDR1 SGHRS and CDR2 YFSETQ. The V segment lost 4 bases and the J segment 2 bases; nucleotides outside the gene matches: 8. The CDR3 spells CASSPGLGSPKNIQYF. CDR3 in DNA: TGCGCCAGCAGCCCGGGACTAGGGAGTCCCAAAAACATTCAGTACTTC.

This clonotype has at least ten counts. The rearrangement uses TRBV7-6 and TRBJ1-5; no clear D. Trimming left V 1 base short and J 7 bases short, with 17 bases between. The germline gives CDR1 SGHVS, CDR2 FNYEAQ. This CDR3 region has 16 residues. The CDR3 is CASSLEPDRPNQPQHF. As DNA, the CDR3 is TGTGCCAGCAGCTTAGAACCTGACCGTCCTAACCAGCCCCAGCATTTT.

This clonotype was recorded at least ten times. The chain links TRBV10-2 to TRBJ2-5; D tentatively reads TRBD1 or TRBD2 (5 bases each). Germline lookup yields CDR1 WSHSY and CDR2 SAAADI. This CDR3 spans 12 amino acids. Trimming removed 8 bases from V and 5 bases from J, with 12 bases in between. CDR3 in amino acids: CASGGQEETQYF. DNA for the CDR3: TGCGCCAGCGGGGGTCAGGAGGAGACCCAGTACTTC.

This clonotype is classed as medium-sized. The rearrangement uses TRBV5-6 and TRBJ1-2; perhaps TRBD1 as D (6 bases). Trimming stripped 4 bases from V and 0 bases from J, with 16 bases between. The germline CDR1 and CDR2 sequences are SGHDT and YYEEEE. There are 16 residues in the CDR3. The CDR3 region is CASSPVTGYSNYGYTF. The CDR3 coding sequence is TGTGCCAGCAGCCCGGTGACAGGATATTCTAACTATGGCTACACCTTC.